This T cell receptor (beta chain) was recorded in a study of blood T cell repertoires in COVID-19. Study overall: Donors in the United States, Italy and Spain gave samples during acute or convalescent COVID-19. PBMCs, B-cell-depleted T cells, or T cells provided the cDNA or gDNA that made up the material.

The V gene end was trimmed by 3 bases and the J gene end by 4 bases; junction bases not matched to a gene: 6. The CDR3 covers 14 residues. Germline loops: CDR1 DFQATT, CDR2 SNEGSKA (reference sequence). Original processing methods: The assay estimated nucleated cells by amplifying reference gene primers. Clones were sequenced by immunoSEQ multiplex PCR, and TCRdb holds only the in-frame ones, with some missing. V and J calls plus clone size are reproduced from that table; the DNA served to infer D and trimming. The table includes around 130,000 clones, 80% to 90% detected once. The V and J genes are TRBV20-1 and TRBJ2-1; TRBD2 aligns across 7 bases. This sequence originates from a woman aged 60-75 years with acute or convalescent COVID-19. Input material: peripheral blood. CDR3 sequence: CSASPPGRYNEQFF. In nucleotides, the CDR3 is TGCAGTGCTAGTCCCCCCGGGAGGTACAATGAGCAGTTCTTC.